Detailed here is one TCR beta chain. The antigen is unknown. The entry originates in a study of OX40 agonist ivuxolimab in advanced cancers. The overall study: Patients received ivuxolimab, an agonistic anti-OX40 (CD134) antibody. While on treatment, patients had intravenous ivuxolimab at 0.01 to 10 mg/kg every 2 weeks.

Study-level results: CD8+ T cells averaged more expanded clones than CD4+. Which antigen the expanded peripheral T cells recognized is unknown.

Germline lookup yields CDR1 ENHRY and CDR2 SYGVKD. This CDR3 is 14 amino acids long. The junction had 5 bases not matched to a gene; V was cut back by 6 bases and J by 4 bases. Profiling relied on immunoSEQ multiplex PCR, and the TCRdb table lists in-frame clones only, not all of them. The repertoire holds about 50,000 clones, with around 75% as singletons. The receptor was derived from an adult with an advanced solid tumor such as melanoma, head and neck, liver or kidney cancer. The chain has TRBV10-3 and TRBJ2-1; 8 bases align to TRBD2. Sequenced material: CD4+ or CD8+ T cells sorted from blood, taken in a trial of the OX40 agonist ivuxolimab. The CDR3 is CAIRELAAYNEQFF. As DNA, the CDR3 is TGTGCCATCAGGGAACTAGCGGCATACAATGAGCAGTTCTTC.